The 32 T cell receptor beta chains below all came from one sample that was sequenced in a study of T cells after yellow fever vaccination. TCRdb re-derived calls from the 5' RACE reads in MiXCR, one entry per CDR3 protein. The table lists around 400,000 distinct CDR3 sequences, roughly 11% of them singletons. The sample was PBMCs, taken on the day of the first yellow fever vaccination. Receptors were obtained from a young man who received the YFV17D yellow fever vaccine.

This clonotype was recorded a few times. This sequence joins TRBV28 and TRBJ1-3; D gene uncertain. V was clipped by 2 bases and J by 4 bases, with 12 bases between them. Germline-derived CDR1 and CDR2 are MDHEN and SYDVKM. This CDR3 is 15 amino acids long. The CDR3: CASSLPQTQGNTIYF. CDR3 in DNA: TGTGCCAGCAGTTTACCACAGACGCAGGGAAACACCATATATTTT.

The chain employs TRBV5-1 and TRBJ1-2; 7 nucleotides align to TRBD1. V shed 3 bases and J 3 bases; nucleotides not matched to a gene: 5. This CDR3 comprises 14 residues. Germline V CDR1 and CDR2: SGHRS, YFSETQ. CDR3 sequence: CASSSQGRDYGYTF. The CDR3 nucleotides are TGCGCCAGCAGCTCACAGGGGAGAGACTATGGCTACACCTTC.

The CDR3 loop reads CASSYSMNSPLHF. The CDR3 DNA is TGTGCCAGCAGTTACTCGATGAACTCACCCCTCCACTTT. The rearrangement uses TRBV6-5 and TRBJ1-6; D is ambiguous. Trimming shortened V by 0 bases and J by 10 bases, and 7 bases separated the two germline ends. CDR3 size: 13 residues. In germline, CDR1 is MNHEY, CDR2 SVGAGI.

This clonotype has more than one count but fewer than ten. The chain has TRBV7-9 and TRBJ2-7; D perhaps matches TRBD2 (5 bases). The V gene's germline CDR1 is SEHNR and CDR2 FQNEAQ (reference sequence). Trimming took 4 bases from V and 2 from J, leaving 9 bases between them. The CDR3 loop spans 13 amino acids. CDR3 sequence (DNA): TGTGCCAGCAGCTCCGGGGATCCCTACGAGCAGTACTTC. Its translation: CASSSGDPYEQYF.

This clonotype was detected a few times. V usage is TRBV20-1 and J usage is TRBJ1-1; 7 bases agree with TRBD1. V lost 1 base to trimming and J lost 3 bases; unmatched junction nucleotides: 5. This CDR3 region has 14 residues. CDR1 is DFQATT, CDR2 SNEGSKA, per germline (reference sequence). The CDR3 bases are TGCAGTGCTAGAGGGGGAACAGGGGACACTGAAGCTTTCTTT. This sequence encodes CSARGGTGDTEAFF.

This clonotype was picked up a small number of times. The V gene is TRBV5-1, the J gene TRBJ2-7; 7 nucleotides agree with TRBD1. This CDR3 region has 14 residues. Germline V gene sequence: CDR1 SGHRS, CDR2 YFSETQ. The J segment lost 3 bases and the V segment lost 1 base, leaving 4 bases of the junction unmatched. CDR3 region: CASSLLQGNYEQYF. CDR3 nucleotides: TGCGCCAGCAGCTTGTTACAGGGGAACTACGAGCAGTACTTC.

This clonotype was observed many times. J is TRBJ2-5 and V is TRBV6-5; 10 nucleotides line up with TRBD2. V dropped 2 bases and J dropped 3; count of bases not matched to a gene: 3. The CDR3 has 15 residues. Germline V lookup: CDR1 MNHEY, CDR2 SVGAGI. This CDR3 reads CASSYGLAGEETQYF. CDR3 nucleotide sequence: TGTGCCAGCAGTTACGGGCTAGCGGGGGAAGAGACCCAGTACTTC.

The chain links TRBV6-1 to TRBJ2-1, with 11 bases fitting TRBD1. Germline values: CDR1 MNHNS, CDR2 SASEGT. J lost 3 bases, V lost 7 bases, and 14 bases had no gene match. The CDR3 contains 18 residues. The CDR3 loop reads CASTPAGQGDQHYNEQFF. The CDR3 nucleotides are TGTGCCAGCACGCCGGCGGGACAGGGGGACCAACACTACAATGAGCAGTTCTTC.

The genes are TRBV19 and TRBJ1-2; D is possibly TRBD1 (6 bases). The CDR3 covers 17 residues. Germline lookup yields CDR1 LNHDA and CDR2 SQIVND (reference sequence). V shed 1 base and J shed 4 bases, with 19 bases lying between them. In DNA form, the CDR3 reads TGTGCCAGTAGTATAGTGGACAGCCCAGCACGGGGCTATGGCTACACCTTC. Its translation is CASSIVDSPARGYGYTF.

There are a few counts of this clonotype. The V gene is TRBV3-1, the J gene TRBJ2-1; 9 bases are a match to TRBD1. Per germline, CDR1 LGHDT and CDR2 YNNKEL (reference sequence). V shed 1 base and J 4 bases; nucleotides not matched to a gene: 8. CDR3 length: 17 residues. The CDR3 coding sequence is TGTGCCAGCAGCCAAGCGCGACAGGGGGTATCGTACAATGAGCAGTTCTTC. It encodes CASSQARQGVSYNEQFF.

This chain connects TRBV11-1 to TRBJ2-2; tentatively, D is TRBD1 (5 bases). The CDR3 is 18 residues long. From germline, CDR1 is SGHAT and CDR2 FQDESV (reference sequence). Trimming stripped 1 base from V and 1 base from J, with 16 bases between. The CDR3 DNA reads TGTGCCAGCAGCTTAGAGACAGTAGGGCTCCAGAACACCGGGGAGCTGTTTTTT. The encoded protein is CASSLETVGLQNTGELFF.

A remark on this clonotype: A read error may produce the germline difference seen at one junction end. The CDR3 nucleotides are TGTGACAGCAGCTTTGTCAGGAACACCGGGGAGCTGTTTTTT. Its translation is CDSSFVRNTGELFF. The rearrangement joins TRBV7-9 to TRBJ2-2; D ambiguous. The germline V gene encodes CDR1 SEHNR and CDR2 FQNEAQ (reference sequence). The CDR3 runs to 14 residues.

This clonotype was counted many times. CDR3 in amino acids: CASSYSVSGTGKDTQYF. The CDR3, as DNA: TGTGCCAGCAGTTACTCGGTGAGCGGGACAGGGAAAGATACGCAGTATTTT. The genes are TRBV6-2 or TRBV6-3 and TRBJ2-3, with 9 bases matching TRBD1. Germline V gene data show CDR1 as MNHEY and CDR2 as SVGEGT. CDR3 length: 17 residues. V shed 0 bases and J 5 bases; nucleotides not matched to a gene: 9.

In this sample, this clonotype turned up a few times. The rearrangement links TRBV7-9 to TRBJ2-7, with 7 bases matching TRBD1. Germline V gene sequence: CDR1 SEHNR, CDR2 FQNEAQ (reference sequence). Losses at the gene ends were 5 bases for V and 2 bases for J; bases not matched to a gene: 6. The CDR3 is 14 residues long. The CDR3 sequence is CASSPRTGPYEQYV. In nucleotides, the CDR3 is TGTGCCAGCAGCCCCCGGACAGGACCCTACGAGCAGTACGTC.

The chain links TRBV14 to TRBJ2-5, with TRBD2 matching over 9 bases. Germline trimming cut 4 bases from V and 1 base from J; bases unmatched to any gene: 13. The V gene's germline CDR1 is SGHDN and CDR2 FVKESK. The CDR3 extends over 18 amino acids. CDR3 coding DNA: TGTGCCAGCAGCCCCTGGAAGGTCGAGCGGGGGGTCCAAGAGACCCAGTACTTC. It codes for CASSPWKVERGVQETQYF.

CDR3 sequence (DNA): TGTGCCAGCAGCTCAGCTTTGGGAGCGGAGACCCAGTACTTC. This sequence encodes CASSSALGAETQYF. The chain links TRBV7-6 to TRBJ2-5, with D possibly matching TRBD2 (5 bases). The CDR3 totals 14 residues. Trimming took 4 bases from V and 5 from J, leaving 14 bases between them. Looked up from germline, CDR1 is SGHVS and CDR2 is FNYEAQ.

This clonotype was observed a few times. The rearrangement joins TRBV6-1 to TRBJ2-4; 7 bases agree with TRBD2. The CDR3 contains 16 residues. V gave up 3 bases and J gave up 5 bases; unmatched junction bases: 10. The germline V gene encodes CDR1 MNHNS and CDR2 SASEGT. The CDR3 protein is CASSEPLGGVENIQYF. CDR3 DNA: TGTGCCAGCAGTGAGCCCCTTGGGGGGGTCGAAAACATTCAGTACTTC.

CDR3 sequence: CSATSGGENEQFF. In DNA form, the CDR3 reads TGCAGTGCTACTAGCGGGGGTGAGAATGAGCAGTTCTTC. The rearrangement links TRBV20-1 to TRBJ2-1; 10 bases match TRBD2. CDR3 length equals 13 residues. The V gene's germline CDR1 is DFQATT and CDR2 SNEGSKA (reference sequence). With V trimmed by 4 bases and J by 7 bases, 4 bases remained unmatched.

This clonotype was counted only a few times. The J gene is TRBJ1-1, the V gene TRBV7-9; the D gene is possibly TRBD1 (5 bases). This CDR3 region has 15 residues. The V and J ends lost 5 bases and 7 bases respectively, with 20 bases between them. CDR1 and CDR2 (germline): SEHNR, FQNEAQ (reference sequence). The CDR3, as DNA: TGTGCCAGCAGCCCCGGGGGACTTTTGCGACATGAAGCTTTCTTT. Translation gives CASSPGGLLRHEAFF.

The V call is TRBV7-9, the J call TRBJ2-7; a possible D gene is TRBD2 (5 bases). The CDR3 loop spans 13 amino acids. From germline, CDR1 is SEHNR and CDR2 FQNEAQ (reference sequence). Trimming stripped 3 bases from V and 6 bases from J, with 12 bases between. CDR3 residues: CASSLTPGSEQYF. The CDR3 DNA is TGTGCCAGCAGCTTGACGCCGGGGAGCGAGCAGTACTTC.

The CDR3, as DNA: TGCGCCAGCAGCTCGACAGGGGTAACTAATGAAAAACTGTTTTTT. Translating it yields CASSSTGVTNEKLFF. This chain connects TRBV5-1 to TRBJ1-4; 8 bases line up with TRBD1. Germline-derived CDR1 and CDR2 are SGHRS and YFSETQ. The V segment lost 3 bases and the J segment 1 base; nucleotides outside the gene matches: 2. CDR3 length: 15 residues.

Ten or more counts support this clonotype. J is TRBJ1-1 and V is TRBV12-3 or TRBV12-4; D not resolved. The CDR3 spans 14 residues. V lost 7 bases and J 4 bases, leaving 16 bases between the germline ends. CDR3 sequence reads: CASKLDPRSTEAFF. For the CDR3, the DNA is TGTGCCAGCAAACTAGACCCCCGGAGCACTGAAGCTTTCTTT.

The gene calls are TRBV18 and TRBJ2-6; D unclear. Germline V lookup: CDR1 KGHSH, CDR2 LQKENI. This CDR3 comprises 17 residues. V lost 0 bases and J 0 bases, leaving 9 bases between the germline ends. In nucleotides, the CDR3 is TGTGCCAGCTCACCACCACCGGGCCGCTCTGGGGCCAACGTCCTGACTTTC. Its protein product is CASSPPPGRSGANVLTF.

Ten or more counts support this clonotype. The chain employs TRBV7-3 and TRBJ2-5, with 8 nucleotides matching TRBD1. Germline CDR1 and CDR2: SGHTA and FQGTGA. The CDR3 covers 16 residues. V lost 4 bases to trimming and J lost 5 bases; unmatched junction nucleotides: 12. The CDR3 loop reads CASSSPGQVKGETQYF. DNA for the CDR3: TGTGCCAGCAGCTCACCGGGACAGGTGAAGGGGGAGACCCAGTACTTC. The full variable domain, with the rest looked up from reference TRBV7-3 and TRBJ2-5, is GAGVSQTPSNKVTEKGKYVELRCDPISGHTALYWYRQSLGQGPEFLIYFQGTGAADDSGLPNDRFFAVRPEGSVSTLKIQRTERGDSAVYLCASSSPGQVKGETQYFGPGTRLLVL.

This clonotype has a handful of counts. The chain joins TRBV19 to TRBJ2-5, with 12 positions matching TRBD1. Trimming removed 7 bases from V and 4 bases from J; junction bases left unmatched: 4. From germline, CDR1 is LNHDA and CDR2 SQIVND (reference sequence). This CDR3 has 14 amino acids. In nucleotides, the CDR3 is TGTGCCAGTATGGGACAGGGGGCAGGAGAGACCCAGTACTTC. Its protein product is CASMGQGAGETQYF.

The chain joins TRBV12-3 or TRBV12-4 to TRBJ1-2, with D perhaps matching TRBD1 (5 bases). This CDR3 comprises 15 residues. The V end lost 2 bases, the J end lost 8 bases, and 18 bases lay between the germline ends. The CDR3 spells CASSLSGRGTEGYTF. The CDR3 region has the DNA TGTGCCAGCAGTTTAAGCGGCCGAGGGACGGAAGGCTACACCTTC.

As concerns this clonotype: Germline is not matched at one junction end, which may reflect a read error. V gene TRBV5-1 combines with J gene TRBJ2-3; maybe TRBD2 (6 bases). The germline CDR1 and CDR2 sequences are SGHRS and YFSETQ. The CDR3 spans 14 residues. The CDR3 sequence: CTSSPDPGRDTQYF. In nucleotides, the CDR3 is TGCACCAGCAGCCCAGACCCCGGGAGAGATACGCAGTATTTT.

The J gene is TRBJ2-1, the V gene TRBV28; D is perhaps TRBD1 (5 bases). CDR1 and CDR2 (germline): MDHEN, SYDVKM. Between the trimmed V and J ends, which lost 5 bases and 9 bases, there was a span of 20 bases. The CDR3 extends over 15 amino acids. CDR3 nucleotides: TGTGCCAGCAGTCCCCTCAGGGTTATGGATAGTGAGCAGTTCTTC. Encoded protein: CASSPLRVMDSEQFF. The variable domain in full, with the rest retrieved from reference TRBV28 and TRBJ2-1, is DVKVTQSSRYLVKRTGEKVFLECVQDMDHENMFWYRQDPGLGLRLIYFSYDVKMKEKGDIPEGYSVSREKKERFSLILESASTNQTSMYLCASSPLRVMDSEQFFGPGTRLTVL.

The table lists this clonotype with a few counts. The CDR3 DNA sequence: TGCGCCAGCAGCCAAGATATCTTACGTCTAGTAAGGACCGGGGAGCTGTTTTTT. Translated: CASSQDILRLVRTGELFF. V and J are TRBV4-3 and TRBJ2-2; D is uncertain. Germline V gene sequence: CDR1 LGHNA, CDR2 YSLEER. The CDR3 is made up of 18 amino acids. V dropped 0 bases and J dropped 5 bases, with 19 bases sitting between them.

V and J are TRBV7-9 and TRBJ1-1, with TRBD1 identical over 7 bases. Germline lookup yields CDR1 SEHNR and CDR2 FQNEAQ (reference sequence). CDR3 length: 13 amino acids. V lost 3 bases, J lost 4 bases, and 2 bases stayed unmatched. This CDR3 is CASSFDRVTEAFF. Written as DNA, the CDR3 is TGTGCCAGCAGCTTTGACAGGGTCACTGAAGCTTTCTTT.

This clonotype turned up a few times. This CDR3 reads CASSIVGSKNIQYF. The DNA for the CDR3 is TGTGCCAGTAGTATAGTTGGCAGCAAAAACATTCAGTACTTC. The chain joins TRBV19 to TRBJ2-4; no firm D call. Deletions cut 1 base from V and 3 bases from J, with 7 bases between. This CDR3 has 14 residues. Germline CDR1 reads LNHDA; CDR2 reads SQIVND (reference sequence).

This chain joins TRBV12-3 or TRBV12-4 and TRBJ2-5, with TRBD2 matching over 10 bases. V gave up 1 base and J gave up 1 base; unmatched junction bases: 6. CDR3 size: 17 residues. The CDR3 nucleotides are TGTGCCAGCAGTTTAGGGAATAGCGGGGGGCTCCAAGAGACCCAGTACTTC. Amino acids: CASSLGNSGGLQETQYF.